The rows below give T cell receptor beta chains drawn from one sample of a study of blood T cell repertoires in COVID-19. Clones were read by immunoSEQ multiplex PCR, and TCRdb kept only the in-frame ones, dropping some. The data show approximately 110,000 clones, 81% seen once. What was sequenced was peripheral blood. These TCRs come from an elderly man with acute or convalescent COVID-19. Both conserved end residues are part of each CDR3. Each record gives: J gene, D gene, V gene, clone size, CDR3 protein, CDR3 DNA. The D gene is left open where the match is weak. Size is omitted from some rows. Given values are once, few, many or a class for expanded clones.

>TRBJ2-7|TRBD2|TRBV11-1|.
CASSQGLEPTYEQYF
TGTGCCAGCAGCCAAGGACTAGAACCGACCTACGAGCAGTACTTC
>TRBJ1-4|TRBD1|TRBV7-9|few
CASSGRQGGANEKLFF
TGTGCCAGCAGCGGACGACAGGGGGGCGCTAATGAAAAACTGTTTTTT
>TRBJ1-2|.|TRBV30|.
CAWRSGGAPSYGYTF
TGTGCCTGGAGGTCCGGGGGAGCCCCATCCTATGGCTACACCTTC
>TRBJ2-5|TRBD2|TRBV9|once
CASSAKSGRADETQYF
TGTGCCAGCAGCGCCAAGAGCGGGAGGGCGGATGAGACCCAGTACTTC
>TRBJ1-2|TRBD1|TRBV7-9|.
CASSLLIPRQGTGGGYTF
TGTGCCAGCAGCTTACTTATACCCCGACAGGGGACGGGAGGAGGCTACACCTTC
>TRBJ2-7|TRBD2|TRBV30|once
CAWTGTRSVNEQYF
TGTGCCTGGACCGGGACTAGATCAGTTAACGAGCAGTACTTC
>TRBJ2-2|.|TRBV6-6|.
CASRRQAANTGELFF
TGTGCCAGCAGGCGACAAGCGGCGAACACCGGGGAGCTGTTTTTT
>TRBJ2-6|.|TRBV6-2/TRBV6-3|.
CASSYYGANVLTF
TGTGCCAGCAGTTATTATGGGGCCAACGTCCTGACTTTC
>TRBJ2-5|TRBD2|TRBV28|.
CASGDGLAGSQETQYF
TGTGCCAGCGGGGACGGACTAGCGGGCTCCCAAGAGACCCAGTACTTC
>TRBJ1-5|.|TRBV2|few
CASSAHLSNQPQHF
TGTGCCAGCAGTGCACACCTTAGCAATCAGCCCCAGCATTTT
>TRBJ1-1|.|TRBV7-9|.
CASSLVELPNTEAFF
TGTGCCAGCAGCTTAGTTGAACTGCCGAACACTGAAGCTTTCTTT
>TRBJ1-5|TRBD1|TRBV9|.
CASSGGQGFQPQHF
TGTGCCAGCAGCGGGGGACAGGGATTTCAGCCCCAGCATTTT
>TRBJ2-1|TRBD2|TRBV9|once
CASSPNSGRVTYNEQFF
TGTGCCAGCAGTCCTAATAGCGGGAGAGTCACCTACAATGAGCAGTTCTTC
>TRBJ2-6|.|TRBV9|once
CASSISGANVLTF
TGTGCCAGCAGTATATCTGGGGCCAACGTCCTGACTTTC
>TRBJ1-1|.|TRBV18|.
CASSRQQNTEAFF
TGTGCCAGCTCCCGACAGCAGAACACTGAAGCTTTCTTT
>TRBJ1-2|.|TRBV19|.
CASSLNRGGGGYTF
TGTGCCAGTAGCCTAAACAGAGGAGGTGGGGGCTACACCTTC
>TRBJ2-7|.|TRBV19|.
CASSPTDLSYEQYF
TGTGCCAGTAGTCCGACAGACCTTTCCTACGAGCAGTACTTC
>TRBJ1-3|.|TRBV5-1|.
CASSLGGLSGNTIYF
TGCGCCAGCAGCTTGGGGGGGCTCTCTGGAAACACCATATATTTT
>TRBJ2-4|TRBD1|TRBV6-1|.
CASSEVGQGLAKNIQYF
TGTGCCAGCAGTGAAGTGGGACAGGGGCTAGCCAAAAACATTCAGTACTTC
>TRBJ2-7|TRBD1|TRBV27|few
CASSRTGDEQYF
TGTGCCAGCAGCAGGACAGGGGACGAGCAGTACTTC
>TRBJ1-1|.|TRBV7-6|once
CASSLVEGNTEAFF
TGTGCCAGCAGCTTAGTTGAGGGTAACACTGAAGCTTTCTTT
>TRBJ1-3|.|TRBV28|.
CASRTLGRRGNTIYF
TGTGCCAGCAGGACCCTTGGGAGGAGGGGAAACACCATATATTTT
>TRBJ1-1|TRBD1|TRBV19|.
CASSIHTGDTEAFF
TGTGCCAGTAGTATCCATACAGGGGACACTGAAGCTTTCTTT
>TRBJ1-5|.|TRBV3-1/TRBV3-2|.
CASSQGGSRPQHF
TGTGCCAGCAGCCAGGGGGGATCACGGCCCCAGCATTTT
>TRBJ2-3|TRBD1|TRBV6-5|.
CASNSGTGSTDTQYF
TGTGCCAGCAACTCCGGGACAGGGAGCACAGATACGCAGTATTTT
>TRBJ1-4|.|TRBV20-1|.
CSASGQGPIRNEKLFF
TGCAGTGCTAGTGGGCAGGGGCCCATTCGAAATGAAAAACTGTTTTTT
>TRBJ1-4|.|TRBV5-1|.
CASSLKLPGDEKLFF
TGCGCCAGCAGCTTGAAGCTACCAGGGGACGAAAAACTGTTTTTT
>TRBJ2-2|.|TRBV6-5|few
CASSYETGELFF
TGTGCCAGCAGTTACGAGACCGGGGAGCTGTTTTTT
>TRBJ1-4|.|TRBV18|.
CASSPTATNEKLFF
TGTGCCAGCTCACCAACAGCAACTAATGAAAAACTGTTTTTT
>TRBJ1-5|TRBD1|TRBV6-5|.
CASSSGTEYSNQPQHF
TGTGCCAGCAGTTCCGGGACAGAATATAGCAATCAGCCCCAGCATTTT
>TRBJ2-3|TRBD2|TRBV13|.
CASSLSASGSTDTQYF
TGTGCCAGCAGCTTAAGCGCTAGCGGTAGCACAGATACGCAGTATTTT
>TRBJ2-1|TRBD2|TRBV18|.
CASSQTPGGDYNEQFF
TGTGCCAGCTCACAGACTCCGGGAGGCGACTACAATGAGCAGTTCTTC
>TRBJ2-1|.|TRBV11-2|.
CASSIAVNRNEQFF
TGTGCCAGCAGCATAGCGGTCAACAGGAATGAGCAGTTCTTC
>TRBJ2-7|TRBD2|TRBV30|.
CAWSMGLADEQYF
TGTGCCTGGAGTATGGGACTAGCGGACGAGCAGTACTTC
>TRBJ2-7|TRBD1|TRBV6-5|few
CASRGTVTGSYEQYF
TGTGCCAGCAGAGGGACAGTGACCGGCTCCTACGAGCAGTACTTC
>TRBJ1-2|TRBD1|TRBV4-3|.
CASSHPGTANYGYTF
TGCGCCAGCAGCCACCCTGGGACAGCTAACTATGGCTACACCTTC
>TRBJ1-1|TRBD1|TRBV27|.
CASTQGSGTGGVTEAFF
TGTGCCAGCACACAGGGGTCGGGGACAGGGGGGGTAACTGAAGCTTTCTTT
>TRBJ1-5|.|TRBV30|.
CACGGGGSNQPQHF
TGTGCCTGCGGAGGGGGGGGATCCAATCAGCCCCAGCATTTT
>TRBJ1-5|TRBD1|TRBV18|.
CASSPTGGISPQHF
TGTGCCAGCTCCCCGACAGGGGGAATCAGCCCCCAGCATTTT
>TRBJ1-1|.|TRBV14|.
CASSRQGNTEAFF
TGTGCCAGCAGCCGCCAGGGGAACACTGAAGCTTTCTTT
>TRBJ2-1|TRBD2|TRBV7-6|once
CASSFGGTSGSFNEQFF
TGTGCCAGCAGCTTCGGGGGGACTAGCGGGAGTTTTAATGAGCAGTTCTTC
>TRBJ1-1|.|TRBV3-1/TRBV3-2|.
CASSLGQPNTEAFF
TGTGCCAGCAGCCTCGGACAGCCGAACACTGAAGCTTTCTTT
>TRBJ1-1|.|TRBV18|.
CASSPWELAGSGNTEAFF
TGTGCCAGCTCACCATGGGAATTAGCGGGGTCGGGGAACACTGAAGCTTTCTTT
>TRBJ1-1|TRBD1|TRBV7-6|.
CASSQGTGAKAFF
TGTGCCAGCAGCCAAGGGACAGGAGCTAAAGCTTTCTTT
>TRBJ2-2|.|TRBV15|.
CATSRVDYRANTGELFF
TGTGCCACCAGCAGAGTAGATTACAGGGCTAACACCGGGGAGCTGTTTTTT
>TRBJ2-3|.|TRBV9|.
CASSVEGMGLTDTQYF
TGTGCCAGCAGCGTAGAGGGGATGGGGTTGACAGATACGCAGTATTTT
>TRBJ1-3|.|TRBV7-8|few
CASSLAGGGNTIYF
TGTGCCAGCAGCTTAGCCGGCGGGGGAAACACCATATATTTT
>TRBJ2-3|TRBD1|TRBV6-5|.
CASSLNRGTDTQYF
TGTGCCAGCAGCTTAAACAGGGGAACAGATACGCAGTATTTT
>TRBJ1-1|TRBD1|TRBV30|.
CAWSLGQGNTEAFF
TGTGCCTGGAGTCTGGGACAGGGGAACACTGAAGCTTTCTTT
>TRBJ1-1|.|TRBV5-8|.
CASSFGGQQEAFF
TGTGCCAGCAGCTTTGGCGGACAGCAAGAAGCTTTCTTT
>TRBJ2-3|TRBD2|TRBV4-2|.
CASSKPGLLTSTDTQYF
TGTGCCAGCAGTAAACCGGGACTACTTACCTCCACAGATACGCAGTATTTT
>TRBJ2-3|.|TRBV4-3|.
CASSQALLRTDTQYF
TGCGCCAGCAGCCAAGCACTACTCCGCACAGATACGCAGTATTTT
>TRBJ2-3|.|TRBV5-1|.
CASSLVGAVDTQYF
TGCGCCAGCAGCTTAGTGGGGGCGGTAGATACGCAGTATTTT
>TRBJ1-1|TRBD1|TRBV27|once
CASSTLDRGPNTEAFF
TGTGCCAGCAGTACCCTGGACAGGGGGCCGAACACTGAAGCTTTCTTT
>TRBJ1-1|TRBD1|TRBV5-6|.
CASSYRGEGTEAFF
TGTGCCAGCAGTTACAGGGGGGAAGGCACTGAAGCTTTCTTT
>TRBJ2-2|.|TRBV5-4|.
CASSFGRGPFQNTGELFF
TGTGCCAGCAGCTTTGGCAGGGGCCCCTTTCAGAACACCGGGGAGCTGTTTTTT
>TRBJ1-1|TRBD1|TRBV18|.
CASSRDRGLGDTEAFF
TGTGCCAGCTCACGGGACAGGGGGCTAGGCGACACTGAAGCTTTCTTT